Listed here is a single T cell receptor beta chain. The data originate from a study of T-cell reconstitution after alpha-beta-depleted transplantation in children. Germline assignment: CDR1 DFQATT and CDR2 SNEGSKA (reference sequence). The CDR3 is 16 residues long. The V end lost 3 bases, the J end lost 4 bases, and 19 bases lay between the germline ends. The TCRbeta library incorporated unique molecular identifiers. From the PCR reads, TCRdb called clonotypes with MiXCR, one entry per CDR3 protein. The table shows some 500,000 distinct CDR3 sequences, with about 30% occurring only once. The rearrangement links TRBV20-1 to TRBJ2-1, with a tentative D call TRBD2 (6 bases). Material: PBMCs from the stem cell graft donor, obtained from the stem cell graft. The source is a human donor who donated a stem cell graft to a child with aplastic anemia. The CDR3 DNA follows: TGCAGTGCTAGGGGCCACCTGGAGGGAGTGTACAATGAGCAGTTCTTC. This sequence encodes CSARGHLEGVYNEQFF.